This entry lists 20 T cell receptor beta chains sequenced from one sample in a study of T-cell reconstitution after alpha-beta-depleted transplantation in children (dated by TCRdb to the mid-2010s). The sample's treatment or condition label, in plain terms: allogeneic hematopoietic cell transplantation with graft depleted of TCRalphabeta T cells and CD19 B cells. Receptors were amplified or captured by PCR. Sequencing took place on an Illumina HiSeq 2500. TCR libraries were prepared with molecular barcoding, using unique molecular identifiers to normalize TCRbeta repertoire quantification. Using fastp at Q25 and MiXCR, TCRdb reprocessed the public reads and kept productive beta chains. Entries are consolidated by CDR3 protein sequence, retaining the most common genes and DNA. The sample data list over 150,000 distinct CDR3 sequences, and approximately 7% of these were observed just once. Of the sample, roughly 6% falls within the top ten clones.

The starting material was PBMCs, obtained before TCRalphabeta/CD19-depleted stem cell transplant. Receptors originate from a boy aged 2 to 9 with acute lymphoblastic leukemia, due to receive a stem cell transplant.

The chain joins TRBV6-1 to TRBJ1-1; TRBD1 agrees at 10 bases. Trimming at V came to 11 bases and at J to 4 bases, leaving 13 bases not matched to a gene. Germline assignment: CDR1 MNHNS and CDR2 SASEGT. CDR3 length: 15 amino acids. The CDR3 loop reads CAVHPTGGPSTEAFF. The CDR3 nucleotides are TGTGCCGTTCACCCGACAGGGGGCCCAAGCACTGAAGCTTTCTTT.

In its sample, this clonotype was seen many times. The J gene is TRBJ1-4, the V gene TRBV11-2, with TRBD1 matching 10 bases. The CDR3 is 17 residues long. With V trimmed by 5 bases and J by 6 bases, 12 bases remained unmatched. The germline V gene has CDR1 SGHAT and CDR2 FQNNGV. For the CDR3, the DNA is TGTGCCAGCAGCCCACGACAGGGGGCTTTTGGGGATGAAAAACTGTTTTTT. It yields the protein CASSPRQGAFGDEKLFF.

Ten or more counts support this clonotype. The genes are TRBV27 and TRBJ2-1; D perhaps matches TRBD2 (6 bases). V lost 6 bases and J lost 5, with 11 bases in between. The germline V gene has CDR1 MNHEY and CDR2 SMNVEV (reference sequence). CDR3 length equals 13 residues. CDR3 nucleotide sequence: TGTGCCAGCAGCCTTCTAGCGAACAATGAGCAGTTCTTC. As protein: CASSLLANNEQFF.

V and J are TRBV28 and TRBJ1-6, with a weak D call TRBD1 (5 bases). The ends were cut back, 3 bases at V and 6 bases at J, with 9 bases in the middle. This CDR3 has 14 residues. Germline V gene lookup returns CDR1 MDHEN and CDR2 SYDVKM. CDR3 residues: CASSFGGGNSPLHF. As DNA, the CDR3 is TGTGCCAGCAGTTTTGGGGGAGGTAATTCACCCCTCCACTTT.

The V call is TRBV5-1, the J call TRBJ2-7, with TRBD2 identical over 11 bases. Per germline, CDR1 SGHRS and CDR2 YFSETQ. The CDR3 has 15 amino acids. The V gene end was trimmed by 0 bases and the J gene end by 4 bases; junction bases not matched to a gene: 3. CDR3 sequence: CASSLAGTSGYEQYF. CDR3 nucleotides: TGCGCCAGCAGCTTGGCCGGGACTAGCGGTTACGAGCAGTACTTC.

J is TRBJ1-5 and V is TRBV7-2; 10 bases map to TRBD1. V shed 5 bases, J shed 4 bases, and the junction held 5 bases outside the gene matches. The germline gives CDR1 SGHTA, CDR2 FQGNSA. The CDR3 has 15 residues. The CDR3 is CASSPWGQGNQPQHF. CDR3 nucleotides: TGTGCCAGCAGCCCATGGGGACAGGGGAATCAGCCCCAGCATTTT.

This clonotype was recorded at least ten times. This rearrangement joins TRBV11-2 to TRBJ2-7, with D possibly being TRBD2 (6 bases). Trimming cost V 0 bases and J 2 bases, with 17 bases left between them. CDR3 size: 17 residues. Germline CDR1 and CDR2: SGHAT and FQNNGV. The CDR3 DNA follows: TGTGCCAGCAGCTTAGAGGGCGGGGTACCTCTCGCCTACGAGCAGTACTTC. Translated: CASSLEGGVPLAYEQYF.

Comment on this clonotype: A single base separates this from a much larger clone, so it may be a read error. The gene calls are TRBV20-1 and TRBJ2-1; 7 bases line up with TRBD1. Germline loops: CDR1 DFQATT, CDR2 SNEGSKA (reference sequence). CDR3 length equals 15 residues. CDR3 coding DNA: TGCAGTGCTAGAGAAGACAGGGCCCTCTACAATGAGCGGTTCTTC. It specifies CSAREDRALYNERFF.

The chain employs TRBV5-1 and TRBJ2-3; 10 nucleotides align to TRBD2. This CDR3 spans 16 amino acids. J was trimmed by 4 bases and V by 0 bases; bases with no gene match: 5. Per the germline V gene, CDR1 is SGHRS and CDR2 is YFSETQ. As DNA, the CDR3 is TGCGCCAGCAGCTTGGCTAGCGGGGGCCCACCAGATACGCAGTATTTT. It specifies CASSLASGGPPDTQYF.

This clonotype was found a few times. The V gene is TRBV3-1, the J gene TRBJ2-3; TRBD2 matches 11 bases. From germline, CDR1 is LGHDT and CDR2 YNNKEL (reference sequence). The CDR3 loop spans 15 amino acids. J lost 2 bases, V lost 7 bases, and 5 bases had no gene match. The CDR3 loop reads CASNLAGGITDTQYF. The CDR3 coding sequence is TGTGCCAGCAACCTAGCGGGGGGTATCACAGATACGCAGTATTTT.

The chain employs TRBV4-3 and TRBJ2-7, with D possibly being TRBD1 or TRBD2 (5 bases each). Trimming removed 1 base at V and 1 base at J, with 23 bases between. Germline values: CDR1 LGHNA, CDR2 YSLEER. The CDR3 runs to 19 residues. CDR3 region: CASSQVWDPDRGGSYEQYF. CDR3 bases: TGCGCCAGCAGCCAAGTCTGGGACCCCGACCGCGGAGGATCCTACGAGCAGTACTTC.

This clonotype was detected ten times or more. The chain carries TRBV20-1 and TRBJ2-7; 9 nucleotides line up with TRBD1. The CDR3 extends over 15 amino acids. V shed 1 base and J 3 bases; nucleotides not matched to a gene: 7. Germline V gene data show CDR1 as DFQATT and CDR2 as SNEGSKA (reference sequence). The CDR3 is CSARALETGGYEQYF. CDR3 nucleotides: TGCAGTGCTAGAGCCCTGGAGACAGGGGGCTACGAGCAGTACTTC.

This clonotype was detected many times. The chain employs TRBV5-5 and TRBJ2-7; 10 bases map to TRBD2. Germline V gives CDR1 SGHKS, CDR2 YYEKEE (reference sequence). The CDR3 has 18 residues. The trim removed 0 bases at V and 4 bases at J, leaving 13 bases unmatched. The CDR3, as DNA: TGTGCCAGCAGCTTGGCGGGACTAGCGCCAAATCAAATTTACGAGCAGTACTTC. Translating it yields CASSLAGLAPNQIYEQYF. Filled out from reference TRBV5-5 and TRBJ2-7, the complete variable domain reads DAGVTQSPTHLIKTRGQQVTLRCSPISGHKSVSWYQQVLGQGPQFIFQYYEKEERGRGNFPDRFSARQFPNYSSELNVNALLLGDSALYLCASSLAGLAPNQIYEQYFGPGTRLTVT.

This clonotype was counted ten times or more. The V gene is TRBV20-1, the J gene TRBJ2-1, with TRBD2 matching 7 bases. Germline loops: CDR1 DFQATT, CDR2 SNEGSKA (reference sequence). Trimming took 2 bases from V and 1 from J; bases not matched to a gene: 5. This CDR3 has 15 amino acids. CDR3 sequence: CSARRGGVSYNEQFF. In DNA form, the CDR3 reads TGCAGTGCTAGACGTGGGGGGGTATCCTACAATGAGCAGTTCTTC.

A note on this clonotype: The junction departs from the called germline gene at one end, perhaps through a read error. This chain connects TRBV19 to TRBJ1-2; D is unclear. CDR1 and CDR2 (germline): LNHDA, SQIVND (reference sequence). CDR3 length: 15 amino acids. The DNA of the CDR3 is TGTGCCAGTAGTATAGGATACAGTATCCCCGCGTCGGGAGCCTTC. Translating it yields CASSIGYSIPASGAF.

CDR3 sequence (DNA): TGTGCCAGCAGCTGGGATCTCGGGGCTCGCTCCTACGAGCAGTACTTC. It is translated as CASSWDLGARSYEQYF. The genes are TRBV5-8 and TRBJ2-7; D possibly uses TRBD1 or TRBD2 (5 bases each). V shed 3 bases and J shed 0 bases, with 16 bases lying between them. Germline V gene sequence: CDR1 SGHTS, CDR2 YDEGEE. The CDR3 spans 16 residues.

This clonotype was found a few times. The gene calls are TRBV5-5 and TRBJ2-7, with no clear D. With 0 bases removed from V and 4 bases from J, the gap between germline ends came to 14 bases. This CDR3 spans 15 amino acids. Germline values: CDR1 SGHKS, CDR2 YYEKEE (reference sequence). CDR3 nucleotides: TGTGCCAGCAGCTTGGCCTCGGACGGATCATACGAGCAGTACTTC. Protein product: CASSLASDGSYEQYF.

The chain joins TRBV28 to TRBJ2-1; no firm D call. V was clipped by 4 bases and J by 0 bases, with 19 bases between them. Germline-derived CDR1 and CDR2 are MDHEN and SYDVKM. This CDR3 comprises 18 residues. CDR3 coding DNA: TGTGCCAGCAGTTCCCGAAGGTGGCAGCTTAGCTCCTACAATGAGCAGTTCTTC. Residues: CASSSRRWQLSSYNEQFF.

This clonotype turned up a few times. This chain joins TRBV9 and TRBJ2-4, with 8 bases lining up with TRBD2. Germline V CDR1 and CDR2: SGDLS, YYNGEE. The CDR3 contains 18 residues. The J segment lost 0 bases and the V segment lost 2 bases, leaving 10 bases of the junction unmatched. DNA for the CDR3: TGTGCCAGCAGCGTGGGAATAGCGGGAAAGTCAGCCAAAAACATTCAGTACTTC. Translation: CASSVGIAGKSAKNIQYF.

This clonotype was detected ten times or more. Here the CDR3 DNA reads TGTGCCAGCAGTTACTCGAGGTCGACTTTCTTT. As protein: CASSYSRSTFF. The chain links TRBV6-6 to TRBJ1-1; D ambiguous. Germline V gene lookup returns CDR1 MNHNY and CDR2 SVGAGI (reference sequence). The CDR3 length is 11 residues. Trimming removed 0 bases from V and 12 bases from J, with 8 bases in between.